The rows below give T cell receptor beta chains drawn from one sample of a study of OX40 agonist ivuxolimab in advanced cancers. Clones were sequenced by immunoSEQ multiplex PCR, and TCRdb holds only the in-frame ones, with some missing. In the table there are 55,000 to 65,000 clones, approximately 86% of which are singletons. The sequencing here drew on CD4+ or CD8+ T cells sorted from blood, taken in a trial of the OX40 agonist ivuxolimab. The origin of the receptors is an adult with an advanced solid tumor such as melanoma, head and neck, liver or kidney cancer. The CDR3 runs from the conserved cysteine through the conserved F or W. Each record gives: V gene, J gene, clone size, D gene, CDR3 DNA, CDR3 protein. The D gene is left open where the match is weak. Size tells how often a clone was seen (once, few, many) or the class of an expanded clone, and some rows leave it out.

TRBV29-1	TRBJ1-2	-	-	TGCAGCGCCCAGTCGACAGGCTTCTATGGCTACACCTTC	CSAQSTGFYGYTF
TRBV28	TRBJ1-4	-	-	TGTGCCAGCATAGGAGGACCGGGAAGGGGGAATGAAAAACTGTTTTTT	CASIGGPGRGNEKLFF
TRBV19	TRBJ2-1	-	-	TGTGCCAGTAGTATCGGAATCAGCTCCTACAATGAGCAGTTCTTC	CASSIGISSYNEQFF
TRBV30	TRBJ2-1	-	-	TGTGCCTGGAGTTTAGGGTATCTTGCTGAGCAGTTCTTC	CAWSLGYLAEQFF
TRBV18	TRBJ1-2	-	TRBD1	TGTGCCAGCTCACCCGCGGGACAGACCTATGGCTACACCTTC	CASSPAGQTYGYTF
TRBV19	TRBJ2-7	-	TRBD1	TGTGCCAGTAGTACCAACAGGGGTTCGGGCTACGAGCAGTACTTC	CASSTNRGSGYEQYF
TRBV6-6	TRBJ2-7	-	-	TGTGCCAGCAGTTCTGGGGGACAAGGACACGAGCAGTACTTC	CASSSGGQGHEQYF
TRBV19	TRBJ1-3	-	TRBD1	TGTGCCAGTAGGAAGGGACAGTCCTCTGGAAACACCATATATTTT	CASRKGQSSGNTIYF
TRBV5-1	TRBJ1-1	-	-	TGCGCCAGCGCGCGGGGGCAGGGCACTGAAGCTTTCTTT	CASARGQGTEAFF
TRBV7-2	TRBJ1-5	-	-	TGTGCCAGCAGCTTGCAGCCGCAGGTTCAGCCCCAGCATTTT	CASSLQPQVQPQHF
TRBV14	TRBJ2-7	-	TRBD2	TGTGCCAGCAGCCAACGAACTAGCGGGAGTATCTACGAGCAGTACTTC	CASSQRTSGSIYEQYF
TRBV6-5	TRBJ2-7	once	-	TGTGCCAGCACTTCGACCGGACAGTCCTACGAGCAGTACTTC	CASTSTGQSYEQYF
TRBV9	TRBJ2-7	-	TRBD1	TGTGCCAGCAGCCTCTCGCCACAGGGGCCCTACGAGCAGTACTTC	CASSLSPQGPYEQYF
TRBV6-5	TRBJ1-1	-	TRBD1	TGTGCCAGCAGACAGGGGAAGAACACTGAAGCTTTCTTT	CASRQGKNTEAFF
TRBV10-3	TRBJ1-1	-	-	TGTGCCATCAGTGAGAGGGTCAGCACTGAAGCTTTCTTT	CAISERVSTEAFF
TRBV28	TRBJ2-6	once	TRBD1	TGTGCCAGCAGTGACAGGGGACTCTCTGGGGCCAACGTCCTGACTTTC	CASSDRGLSGANVLTF
TRBV7-2	TRBJ2-7	-	TRBD1	TGTGCCAGCAGCCCGTACAGGGGTAGATCGGATAAGCAGTACTTC	CASSPYRGRSDKQYF
TRBV5-1	TRBJ2-3	-	-	TGCGCCAGCAGCTTTGACGGGAGTAGCGCAGATACGCAGTATTTT	CASSFDGSSADTQYF
TRBV2	TRBJ2-4	few	-	TGTGCCAGCAGACCCGAGGGTTTAGCCAAAAACATTCAGTACTTC	CASRPEGLAKNIQYF
TRBV6-5	TRBJ1-2	-	-	TGTGCCAGCAAGGGCTTCTATGGCTACACCTTC	CASKGFYGYTF